This T cell receptor beta chain emerged from a study of shared clonotypes between healthy human individuals. The V end lost 7 bases, the J end lost 4 bases, and 25 bases lay between the germline ends. Germline V gene lookup returns CDR1 SEHNR and CDR2 FQNEAQ (reference sequence). The CDR3 is 17 amino acids. TCRdb keeps only in-frame clones here, not all; method: immunoSEQ multiplex PCR. This table holds roughly 720,000 clones, roughly 91% found once. The genes are TRBV7-9 and TRBJ2-5; unclear D gene. The sequenced material came from memory CD8+ T cells from PBMCs. Regarding subset: CD45RO+ cells pooled with CCR7-negative TemRA cells. The receptor was isolated from a man aged 18 to 29 in good health. Some clones in this sample may be carry-over from other donors' samples. The CDR3, as DNA: TGTGCCAGCAACTATGAGAGAGAGACCGAAATAATAGAGACCCAGTACTTC. Protein sequence: CASNYERETEIIETQYF.